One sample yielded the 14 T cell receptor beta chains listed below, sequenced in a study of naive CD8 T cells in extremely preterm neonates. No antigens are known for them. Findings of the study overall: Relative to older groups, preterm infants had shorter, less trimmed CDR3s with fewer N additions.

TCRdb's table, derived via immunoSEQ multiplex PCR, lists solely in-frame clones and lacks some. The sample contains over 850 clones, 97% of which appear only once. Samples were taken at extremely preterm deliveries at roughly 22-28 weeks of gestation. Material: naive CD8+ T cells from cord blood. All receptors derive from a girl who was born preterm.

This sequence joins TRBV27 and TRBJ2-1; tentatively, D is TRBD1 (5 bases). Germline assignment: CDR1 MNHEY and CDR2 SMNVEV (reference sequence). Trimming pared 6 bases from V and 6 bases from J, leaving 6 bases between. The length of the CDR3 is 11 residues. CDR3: CASSQGNEQFF. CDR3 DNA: TGTGCCAGCAGCCAGGGCAATGAGCAGTTCTTC.

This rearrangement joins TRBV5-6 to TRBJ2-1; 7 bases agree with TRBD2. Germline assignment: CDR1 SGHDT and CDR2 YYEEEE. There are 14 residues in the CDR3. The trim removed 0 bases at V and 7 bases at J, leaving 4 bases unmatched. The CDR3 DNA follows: TGTGCCAGCAGCTTGGGACTAGCTAGGAATGAGCAGTTCTTC. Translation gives CASSLGLARNEQFF.

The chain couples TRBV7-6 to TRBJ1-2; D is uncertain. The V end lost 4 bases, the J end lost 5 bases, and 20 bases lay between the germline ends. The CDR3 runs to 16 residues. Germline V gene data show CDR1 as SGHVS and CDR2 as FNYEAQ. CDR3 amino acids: CASSSEDESRKYGYTF. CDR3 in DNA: TGTGCCAGCAGCTCGGAGGATGAATCTCGAAAGTATGGCTACACCTTC.

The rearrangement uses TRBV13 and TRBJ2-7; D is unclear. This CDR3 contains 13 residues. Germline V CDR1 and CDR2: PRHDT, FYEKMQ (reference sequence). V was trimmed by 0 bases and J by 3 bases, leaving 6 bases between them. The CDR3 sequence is CASSLGRIYEQYF. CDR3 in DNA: TGTGCCAGCAGCTTAGGGCGGATCTACGAGCAGTACTTC.

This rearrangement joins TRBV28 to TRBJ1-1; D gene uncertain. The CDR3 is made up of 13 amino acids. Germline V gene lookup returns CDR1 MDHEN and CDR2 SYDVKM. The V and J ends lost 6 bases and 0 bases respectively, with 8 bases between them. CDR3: CASSFSLNTEAFF. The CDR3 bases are TGTGCCAGCAGCTTTAGTTTGAACACTGAAGCTTTCTTT.

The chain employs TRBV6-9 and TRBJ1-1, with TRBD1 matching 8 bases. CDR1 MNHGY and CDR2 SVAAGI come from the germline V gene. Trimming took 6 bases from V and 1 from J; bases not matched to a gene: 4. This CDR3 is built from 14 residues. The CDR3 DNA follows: TGTGCCAGCAGCGTAGGACAGGGGAACACTGAAGCTTTCTTT. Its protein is CASSVGQGNTEAFF.

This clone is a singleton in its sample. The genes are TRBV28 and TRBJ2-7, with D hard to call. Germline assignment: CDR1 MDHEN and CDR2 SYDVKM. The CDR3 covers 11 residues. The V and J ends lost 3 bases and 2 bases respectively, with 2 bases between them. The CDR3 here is CASSFTYEQYF. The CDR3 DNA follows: TGTGCCAGCAGTTTTACCTACGAGCAGTACTTC.

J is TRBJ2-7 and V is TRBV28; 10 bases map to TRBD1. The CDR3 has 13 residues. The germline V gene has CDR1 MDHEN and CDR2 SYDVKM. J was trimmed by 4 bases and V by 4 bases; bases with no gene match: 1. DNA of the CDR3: TGTGCCAGCAGTTGGGACAGGGGTTACGAGCAGTACTTC. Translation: CASSWDRGYEQYF.

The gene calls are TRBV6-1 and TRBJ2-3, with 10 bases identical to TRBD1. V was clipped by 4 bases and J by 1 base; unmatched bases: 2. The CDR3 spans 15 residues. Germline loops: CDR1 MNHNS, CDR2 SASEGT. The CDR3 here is CASSGGTGGTDTQYF. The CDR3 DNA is TGTGCCAGCAGTGGGGGGACAGGGGGCACAGATACGCAGTATTTT.

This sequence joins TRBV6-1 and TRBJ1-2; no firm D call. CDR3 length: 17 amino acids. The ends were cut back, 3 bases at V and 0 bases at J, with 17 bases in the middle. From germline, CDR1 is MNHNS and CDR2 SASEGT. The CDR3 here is CASSDGIRQPPNYGYTF. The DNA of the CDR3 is TGTGCCAGCAGTGACGGTATCCGGCAACCTCCTAACTATGGCTACACCTTC.

In DNA, the CDR3 is TGTGCCAGCGGAGGAGGCGGGCGTGACACAGATACGCAGTATTTT. It codes for CASGGGGRDTDTQYF. The V call is TRBV9, the J call TRBJ2-3; D might be TRBD2 (5 bases). The germline gives CDR1 SGDLS, CDR2 YYNGEE. Trimming cost V 7 bases and J 2 bases, with 17 bases left between them. This CDR3 has 15 residues.

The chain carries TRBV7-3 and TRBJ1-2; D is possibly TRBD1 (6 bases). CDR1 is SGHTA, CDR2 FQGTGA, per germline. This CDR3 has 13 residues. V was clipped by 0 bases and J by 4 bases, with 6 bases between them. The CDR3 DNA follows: TGTGCCAGCAGCTTAACAGGGGGCTATGGCTACACCTTC. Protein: CASSLTGGYGYTF.

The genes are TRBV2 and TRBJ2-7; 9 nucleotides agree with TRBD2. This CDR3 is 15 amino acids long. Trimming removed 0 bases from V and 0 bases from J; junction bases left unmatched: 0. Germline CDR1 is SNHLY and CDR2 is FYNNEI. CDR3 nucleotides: TGTGCCAGCAGTGAAGCTAGCGGGAGCTCCTACGAGCAGTACTTC. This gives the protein CASSEASGSSYEQYF. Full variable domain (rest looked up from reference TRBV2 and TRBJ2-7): EPEVTQTPSHQVTQMGQEVILRCVPISNHLYFYWYRQILGQKVEFLVSFYNNEISEKSEIFDDQFSVERPDGSNFTLKIRSTKLEDSAMYFCASSEASGSSYEQYFGPGTRLTVT.

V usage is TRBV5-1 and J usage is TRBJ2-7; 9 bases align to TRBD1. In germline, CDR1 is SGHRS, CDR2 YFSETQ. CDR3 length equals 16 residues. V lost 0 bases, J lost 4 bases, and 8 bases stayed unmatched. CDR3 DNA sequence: TGCGCCAGCAGCTTGGGTTTGGGACAGGGAGCGTACGAGCAGTACTTC. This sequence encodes CASSLGLGQGAYEQYF.